This T cell receptor (beta chain) originates from a study of cytomegalovirus exposure and HLA in healthy donors (dated by TCRdb to 2015 to 2018). With respect to the entire study: An earlier analysis of some 620 of the donors reported 276 Gb of sequence data and roughly 120 million unique TCR beta sequences obtained from some 170 million T cells. Donor age, sex, ethnicity and CMV serostatus were collected together with the repertoire data. Roughly five DR-DQ haplotypes were handled as single units for association and clustering, since linkage in the cohort was strong. In a later analysis, previously published TCR beta repertoires from about 670 donors were re-analyzed and high-resolution HLA genotyping was added so that TCR occurrence patterns could be studied. Among the 398 genotyped donors, 75% to 90% belonged to the genetic ancestry cluster associated with self-reported Caucasian donors. Every repertoire in the discovery cohort had been generated on one and the same sequencing platform. A separate validation cohort of roughly 130 different subjects was used in addition to the approximately 640-subject first cohort. An early release that covered fewer than 750 HLA-typed donors contained about 300 gigabases of sequencing data and 85 million to 100 million unique TCR sequences. The number of typed donors differed by locus: about 620-630 for A, B, C, DRB1 and DQB1; approximately 540 for DQA1; around 610 for DPA1; and about 450 for DPB1. The aim of the study was to test whether cataloging public T cell receptors could identify signatures of past pathogen exposure. Both class I and class II loci were covered by HLA typing, at four-digit resolution. In an earlier analysis of several hundred of the donors, high-throughput TCR beta sequencing was used to judge whether each TCR beta V gene segment behaved as functional or pseudogenic. Rather than drawing on any new phenotypic data, the later analysis identified candidate immune exposures from TCR beta sequences and the way those sequences occurred across donors. In a later genetic analysis, genome-wide SNP genotypes for about three fifths of the 666 donors were used, and that subset was treated as a discovery cohort. Across 300 to 400 genotyped donors of the cohort, an average of roughly 230,000 unique TCR beta nucleotide sequences per donor were sequenced, and roughly 20% of those sequences were non-productive. Using immunosequencing, the study profiled T cell repertoires from about 620 subjects and related those repertoires to cytomegalovirus serostatus. To predict cytomegalovirus infection status, the study combined high-throughput TCR immunosequencing, statistical association of individual TCRs with disease status, and machine learning.

The library was built by means of the immunoSEQ multiplex PCR assay. The multiplex PCR relied on a mix of 60 forward primers for TCR Vbeta segments and 13 reverse primers for TCR Jbeta segments. The CDR3 region of rearranged TCR beta genes was amplified from genomic DNA by a multiplex PCR assay. The amplified TCR beta libraries were sequenced on the Illumina HiSeq System as 87-base-pair reads. In the original analysis: In a later analysis, roughly 80 million unique TCR beta chains were counted across the 690 or so repertoires, and approximately 11 million of these chains were shared by at least two donors. Raw reads were error-corrected and collapsed into unique sequences with a nearest-neighbor algorithm that merged closely related sequences to remove PCR and sequencing errors. V, D and J gene segments were assigned by aligning CDR3 sequences to IMGT reference sequences. For a sequence to be retained, a match of at least six nucleotides was required to both a V gene segment and a J gene segment. A rearrangement counted as productive if the CDR3 had no stop codons and remained in frame with V and J, and every other rearrangement counted as non-productive. CDR3 was defined by IMGT convention, running from the second conserved V-encoded cysteine to the conserved J-encoded phenylalanine. In an earlier analysis of 550 to 650 of the donors, sequences lacking an unambiguous match to a single V gene segment were excluded. In an earlier analysis of 587 of the donors, V segments were called functional above 56.7% productive rearrangements and were called segregating when the between-donor standard deviation exceeded 5%. A statistical classification framework was developed to diagnose cytomegalovirus status using the catalog of TCR beta chain sequences. In a later analysis, TCR nucleotide sequences were compared against IMGT/GENE-DB human TR gene sequences so that V and J genes could be assigned. A later analysis assigned CDR3 sequences and most-parsimonious VDJ recombination scenarios with the TCRdist pipeline. A later analysis defined each TCR beta chain by its CDR3 amino acid sequence plus V-gene family, and excluded reads lacking a unique V-gene family. As a way to deal with suspected cross-contamination and a sequencing artifact, a later analysis dropped hundreds of nucleotide sequences that were highly shared and had low generation probability. A later analysis calculated a clonal expansion index for each public chain from normalized within-repertoire ranks of inferred template counts. Generation probabilities in a later analysis came from a VDJ recombination model fitted to out-of-frame rearrangements, and those results were checked against IGoR. In a later analysis, hypergeometric tests were used to score TCR-TCR, TCR-HLA and TCR-CMV co-occurrence, with a repertoire-size bias correction applied to TCR pairs. False discovery rates were estimated in a later analysis by permuting HLA or CMV assignments 20 times. A later analysis grouped co-occurring TCRs with DBSCAN, adding TCRdist sequence similarity when clustering within HLA-allele-positive subsets. Repertoires with fewer than 30,000 or more than 120,000 public chains, plus five repertoires with anomalous nucleotide sharing, were excluded from co-occurrence clustering. TCRdb retrieved this table from immuneACCESS and kept in-frame rearrangements only. Not all clones are present; in checked studies, unresolved V genes account for under half, and no reason is known for the remainder. V and J calls and clone size are as listed in that table; D and trimming were resolved from the DNA. Within this sample are 150,000 to 200,000 clones, with 75% to 85% of them counted one time only. Of the sample, less than 15% is held by the ten largest clones.

Study-wide conclusions, independent of this receptor: When HLA alleles, especially DR and DQ, strongly co-occurred, TCR associations were difficult to assign to individual alleles. A further reported finding was that TCR beta sequences accurately predicted the HLA-A and HLA-B alleles for most subjects in the first cohort. An earlier analysis of around 540 of the donors showed that most TCR beta V segments appeared in productive rearrangements either about 87% or about 30% of the time, which broadly matched IMGT annotations. The authors suggested that the approach could potentially be extended to other disease states and immunological phenotypes. Compared with equally common non-associated chains, HLA-associated TCR beta chains in a later analysis were more clonally expanded and had lower generation probabilities. For the cohort, immune exposure information was limited to CMV serostatus. The sequencing pipeline was judged likely to have produced a cluster of highly shared sequence variants as a technical artifact. In vitro tests confirmed that a few of the cytomegalovirus-associated TCR beta chains recognize cytomegalovirus antigens. In a later analysis, several top co-occurrence clusters were reported to appear linked to parvovirus B19, influenza, CMV and Epstein-Barr virus. According to a later analysis, TCR association rates differed among HLA loci, with DRB1 alleles showing the most associated TCRs and HLA-C alleles showing the fewest. Most TCR sequences were observed very rarely across donors, whereas some public TCRs were present in many individuals. Most CMV-associated TCR beta chains appeared to be HLA-restricted in a later analysis, and the HLA associations seemed to be driven largely by CMV exposure. The presence/absence analyses assumed that sequencing depth was roughly uniform across donors, and that assumption may not be true. In a later analysis, over 15,000 TCR beta sequences were associated with specific HLA alleles at a false discovery rate of 0.05. HLA typing was unavailable for some donors at each locus, so association tests used only the typed subset. Some IMGT-functional V segments, including TRBV6-2 and TRBV6-3, could not be distinguished by the 87-base-pair reads and were therefore excluded. The classifier was reported to diagnose cytomegalovirus status with high specificity and sensitivity in both the original and validation cohorts. Compared with the roughly 670-donor mean, donors in an Asian-associated ancestry cluster had fewer N-insertions in productive TCRs, according to a later genetic analysis. An association between a missense DCLRE1C variant and V-gene and J-gene trimming of TCR beta chains was found in a later genetic analysis and replicated in an independent cohort. The study gave a list of 150 to 200 TCR beta chains associated with cytomegalovirus. Linkage disequilibrium might explain the correlated functional status among segregating V segments, but an unknown experimental factor could not be excluded. The cohort was sequenced for TCR beta chains only, and without alpha or paired-chain data the features that could be detected were limited. The earlier analysis of 450 to 700 of the donors excluded 15 to 20 rarely observed V segments, including chromosome 9 orphons, because counts were too low.

In total, approximately 610 healthy bone marrow donors made up the cohort. At the time of sampling, all cohort members were nominally healthy, though unrecorded immune exposures were likely present. The donor tested CMV seropositive, placing the donor among the 289 seropositive members of the cohort. Every donor gave a peripheral blood sample, and the peripheral blood mononuclear cells from that sample were used for TCR beta sequencing. The Qiagen DNeasy Blood Extraction Kit was used to extract genomic DNA from the blood cell samples. The germline V gene provides CDR1 SGHRS and CDR2 YFSETQ. Unmatched junction bases come to 0, with V trimmed by 2 bases and J by 5 bases. From its cysteine to its phenylalanine, the CDR3 spans 12 amino acids. The sequence is cut down to CDR3 DNA, 36 bases in frame from base 1. This clone has just one count. Its antigen is still unknown. The input lacks base qualities; no much larger clone sits a single base away.

This clonotype originated in a woman in her fifties or sixties in good health and CMV-seropositive. In this chain, TRBV5-1 is recombined with TRBJ2-7, and 8 bases in between align with TRBD2. Material: PBMCs. The CDR3 region reads CASSFGGDEQYF. The bases read TGCGCCAGCAGCTTCGGGGGGGACGAGCAGTACTTC.